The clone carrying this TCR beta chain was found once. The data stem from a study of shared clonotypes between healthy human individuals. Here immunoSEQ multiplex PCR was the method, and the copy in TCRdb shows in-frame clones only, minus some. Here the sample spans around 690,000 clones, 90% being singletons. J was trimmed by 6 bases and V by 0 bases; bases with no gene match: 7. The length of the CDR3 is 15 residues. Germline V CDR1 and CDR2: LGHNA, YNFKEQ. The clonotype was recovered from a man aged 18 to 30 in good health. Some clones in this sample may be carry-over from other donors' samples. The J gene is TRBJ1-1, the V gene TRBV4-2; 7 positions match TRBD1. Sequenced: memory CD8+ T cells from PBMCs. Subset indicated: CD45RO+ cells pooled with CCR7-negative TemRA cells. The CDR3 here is CASSQDTGVRAEAFF. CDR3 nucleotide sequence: TGTGCCAGCAGCCAAGATACAGGGGTGAGGGCTGAAGCTTTCTTT.